A single T cell receptor beta chain is shown here with its context. The sample is drawn from a study of blood T cell repertoires in COVID-19. In the study overall: The study drew acute and convalescent COVID-19 samples from the United States, Italy and Spain. From T cells, B-cell-depleted T cells, or PBMCs came the material, which was cDNA or gDNA.

J was trimmed by 9 bases and V by 7 bases; bases with no gene match: 17. Germline values: CDR1 SNHLY, CDR2 FYNNEI. This CDR3 spans 16 amino acids. Assay used: immunoSEQ multiplex PCR; TCRdb lists only in-frame clones, some missing. The sample lists 110,000 to 150,000 clones; more than 75% were seen once. This receptor was obtained from an older man with acute or convalescent COVID-19. The chain links TRBV2 to TRBJ1-5, with 8 nucleotides matching TRBD1. The sequenced material came from peripheral blood. Here the CDR3 DNA reads TGTGCCAGCATTATGGACAGGGCCATGGATGTTCGGCCCCAGCATTTT. Amino acids: CASIMDRAMDVRPQHF.